This T cell receptor beta chain was recorded in a study of PD-L1 blockade in urothelial cancer. Across the study: At 6 weeks and at 3 weeks (second dose) after treatment start, blood was analyzed. General study findings and limits: Where pretreatment blood TCR clonality fell below the median, better survival was predicted. Clones that were tumor-associated expanded more in the blood of durable-benefit patients at 3 weeks.

Time point specified: peripheral blood 6 weeks after treatment start. The method was immunoSEQ multiplex PCR; TCRdb's version includes in-frame clones alone and lacks a portion of them. The repertoire holds fewer than 90,000 clones, with more than 85% as singletons. As concerns this clone: Its antigen is still unknown.

The CDR3 has 16 residues. The trim removed 0 bases at V and 9 bases at J, leaving 8 bases unmatched. The germline CDR1 and CDR2 sequences are SEHNR and FQNEAQ (reference sequence). This material consisted of PBMCs, taken around atezolizumab (anti-PD-L1) treatment. This sequence originates from a woman at least 80 years old with urothelial cancer. This chain uses TRBV7-9 with TRBJ2-1; 10 bases align to TRBD2. CDR3 sequence reads: CASSLASGLAGVEQFF. The CDR3 nucleotides are TGTGCCAGCAGCTTAGCCTCCGGGCTAGCGGGGGTTGAGCAGTTCTTC.